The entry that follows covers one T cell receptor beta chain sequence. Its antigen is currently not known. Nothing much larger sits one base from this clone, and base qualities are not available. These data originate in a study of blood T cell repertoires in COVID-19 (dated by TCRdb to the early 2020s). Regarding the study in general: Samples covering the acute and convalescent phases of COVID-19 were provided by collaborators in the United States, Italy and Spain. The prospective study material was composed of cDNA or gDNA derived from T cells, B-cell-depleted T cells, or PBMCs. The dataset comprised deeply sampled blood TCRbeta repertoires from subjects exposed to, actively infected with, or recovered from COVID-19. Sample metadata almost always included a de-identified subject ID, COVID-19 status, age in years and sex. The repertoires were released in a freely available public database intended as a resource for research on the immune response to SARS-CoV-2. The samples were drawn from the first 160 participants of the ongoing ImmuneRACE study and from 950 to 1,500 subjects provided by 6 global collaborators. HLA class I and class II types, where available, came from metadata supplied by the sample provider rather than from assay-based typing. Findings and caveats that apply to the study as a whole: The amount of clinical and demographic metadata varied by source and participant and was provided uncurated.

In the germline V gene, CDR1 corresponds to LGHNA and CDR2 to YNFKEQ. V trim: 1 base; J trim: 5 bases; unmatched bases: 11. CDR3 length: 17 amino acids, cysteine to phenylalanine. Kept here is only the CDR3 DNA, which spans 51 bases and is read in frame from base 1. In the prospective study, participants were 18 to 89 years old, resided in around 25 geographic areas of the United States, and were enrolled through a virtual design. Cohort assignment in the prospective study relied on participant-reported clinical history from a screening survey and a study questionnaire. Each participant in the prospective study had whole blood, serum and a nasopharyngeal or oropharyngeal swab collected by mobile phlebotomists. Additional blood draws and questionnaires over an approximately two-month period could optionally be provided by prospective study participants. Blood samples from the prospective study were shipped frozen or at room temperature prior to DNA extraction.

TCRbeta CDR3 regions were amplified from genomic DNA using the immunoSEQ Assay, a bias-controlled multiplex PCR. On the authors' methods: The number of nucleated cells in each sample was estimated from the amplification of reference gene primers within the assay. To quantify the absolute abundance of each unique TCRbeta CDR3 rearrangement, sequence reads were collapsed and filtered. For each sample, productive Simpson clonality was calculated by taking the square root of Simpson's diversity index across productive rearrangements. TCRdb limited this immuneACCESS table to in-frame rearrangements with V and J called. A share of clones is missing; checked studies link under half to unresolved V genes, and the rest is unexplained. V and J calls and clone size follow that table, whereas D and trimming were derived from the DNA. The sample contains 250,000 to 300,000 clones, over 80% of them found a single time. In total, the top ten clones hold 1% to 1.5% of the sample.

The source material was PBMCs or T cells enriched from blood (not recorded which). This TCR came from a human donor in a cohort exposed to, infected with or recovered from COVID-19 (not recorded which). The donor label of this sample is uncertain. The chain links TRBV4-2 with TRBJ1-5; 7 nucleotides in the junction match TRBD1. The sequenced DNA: TGTGCCAGCAGCCAAGCGACAGGGTCCCGGGAATATCAGCCCCAGCATTTT. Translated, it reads CASSQATGSREYQPQHF.